This T cell receptor beta chain came from a study of T cell changes during pregnancy in multiple sclerosis. With V trimmed by 2 bases and J by 3 bases, 3 bases remained unmatched. Germline CDR1 SGHAT, CDR2 FQNNGV. CDR3 size: 14 residues. Using immunoSEQ multiplex PCR, the repertoire was profiled, and TCRdb retains in-frame clones only, with some absent. The sample shows about 100,000 clones, over 80% of them seen only once. This sequence was found in a female donor with multiple sclerosis, enrolled in a pregnancy study. This specimen consisted of peripheral blood, obtained after pregnancy. The rearrangement links TRBV11-2 to TRBJ2-7, with 8 bases matching TRBD1. The CDR3 DNA follows: TGTGCCAGCAGCTTATTTGGACAGGGCTACGAGCAGTACTTC. Protein product: CASSLFGQGYEQYF.